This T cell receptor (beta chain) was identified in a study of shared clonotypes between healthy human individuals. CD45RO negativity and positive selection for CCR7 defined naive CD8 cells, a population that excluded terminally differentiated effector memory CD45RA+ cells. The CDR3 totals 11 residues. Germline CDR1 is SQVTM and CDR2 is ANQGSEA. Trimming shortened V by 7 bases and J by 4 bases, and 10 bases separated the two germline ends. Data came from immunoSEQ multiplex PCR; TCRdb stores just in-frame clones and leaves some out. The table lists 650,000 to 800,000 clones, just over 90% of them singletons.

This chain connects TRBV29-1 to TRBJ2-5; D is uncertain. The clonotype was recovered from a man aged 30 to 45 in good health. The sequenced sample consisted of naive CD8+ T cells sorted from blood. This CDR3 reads CSGYLGETQYF. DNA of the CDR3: TGCAGCGGTTACCTGGGAGAGACCCAGTACTTC.